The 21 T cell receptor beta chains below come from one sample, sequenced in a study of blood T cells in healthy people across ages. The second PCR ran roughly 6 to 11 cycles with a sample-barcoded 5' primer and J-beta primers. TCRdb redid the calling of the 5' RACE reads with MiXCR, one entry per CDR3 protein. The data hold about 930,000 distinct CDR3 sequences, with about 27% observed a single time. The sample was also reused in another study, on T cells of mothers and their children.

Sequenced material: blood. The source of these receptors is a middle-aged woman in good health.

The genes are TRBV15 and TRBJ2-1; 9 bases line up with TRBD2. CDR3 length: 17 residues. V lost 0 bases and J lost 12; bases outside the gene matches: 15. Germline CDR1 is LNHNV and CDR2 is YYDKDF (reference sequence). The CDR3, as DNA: TGTGCCACCAGCAGAGACCTCTCCGTTGGGGCGGGGGGGCGGCAGTTCTTC. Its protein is CATSRDLSVGAGGRQFF.

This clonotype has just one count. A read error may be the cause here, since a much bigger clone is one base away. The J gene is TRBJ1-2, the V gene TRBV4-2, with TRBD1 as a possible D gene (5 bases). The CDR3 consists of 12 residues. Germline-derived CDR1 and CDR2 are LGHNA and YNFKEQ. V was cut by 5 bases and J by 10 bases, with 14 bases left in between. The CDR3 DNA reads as TGTGCCAGCAGCTTCGGCAGGGATGACTACACCTTC. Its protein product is CASSFGRDDYTF.

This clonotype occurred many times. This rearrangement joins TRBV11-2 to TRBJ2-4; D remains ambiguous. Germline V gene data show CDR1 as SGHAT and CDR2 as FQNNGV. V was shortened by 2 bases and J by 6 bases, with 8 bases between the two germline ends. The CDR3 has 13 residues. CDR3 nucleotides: TGTGCCAGCAGCTTATTTACTCGAAACATTCAGTACTTC. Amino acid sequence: CASSLFTRNIQYF. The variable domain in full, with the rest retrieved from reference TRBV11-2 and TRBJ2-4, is EAGVAQSPRYKIIEKRQSVAFWCNPISGHATLYWYQQILGQGPKLLIQFQNNGVVDDSQLPKDRFSAERLKGVDSTLKIQPAKLEDSAVYLCASSLFTRNIQYFGAGTRLSVL.

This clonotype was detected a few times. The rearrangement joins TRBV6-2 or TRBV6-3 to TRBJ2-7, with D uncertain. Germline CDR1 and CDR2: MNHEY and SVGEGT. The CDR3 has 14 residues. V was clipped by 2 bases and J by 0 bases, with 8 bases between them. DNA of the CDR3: TGTGCCAGCAGTTACGCCCAAAACTCCTACGAGCAGTACTTC. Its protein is CASSYAQNSYEQYF.

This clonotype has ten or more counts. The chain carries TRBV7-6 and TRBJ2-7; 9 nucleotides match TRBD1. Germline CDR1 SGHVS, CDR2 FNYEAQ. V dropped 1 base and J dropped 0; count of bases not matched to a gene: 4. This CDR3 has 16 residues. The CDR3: CASSLGGQGLSYEQYF. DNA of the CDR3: TGTGCCAGCAGCTTAGGGGGACAGGGCCTCTCCTACGAGCAGTACTTC.

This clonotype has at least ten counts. The CDR3 reads CSAMGLASTYEQYF. CDR3 DNA sequence: TGCAGTGCTATGGGACTAGCGTCGACCTACGAGCAGTACTTC. The chain joins TRBV20-1 to TRBJ2-7, with 10 bases fitting TRBD2. Germline CDR1 and CDR2: DFQATT and SNEGSKA (reference sequence). After removal of 4 bases from V and 2 bases from J, the junction contained 5 bases not matched to a gene. This CDR3 comprises 14 residues.

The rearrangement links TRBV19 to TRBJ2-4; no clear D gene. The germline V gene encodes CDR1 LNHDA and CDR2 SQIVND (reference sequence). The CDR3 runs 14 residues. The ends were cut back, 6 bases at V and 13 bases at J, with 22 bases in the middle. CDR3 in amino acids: CASSIIGPGNEQYF. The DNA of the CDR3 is TGTGCCAGTAGCATTATCGGGCCCGGCAATGAGCAGTACTTC.

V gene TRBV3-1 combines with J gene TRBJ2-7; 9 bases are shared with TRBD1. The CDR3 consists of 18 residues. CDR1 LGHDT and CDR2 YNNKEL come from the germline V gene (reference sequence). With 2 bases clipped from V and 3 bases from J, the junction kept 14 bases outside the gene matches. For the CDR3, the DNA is TGTGCCAGCAGCCAATACCACGGGACAGGGATTTCCCTCTACGAGCAGTACTTC. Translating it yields CASSQYHGTGISLYEQYF.

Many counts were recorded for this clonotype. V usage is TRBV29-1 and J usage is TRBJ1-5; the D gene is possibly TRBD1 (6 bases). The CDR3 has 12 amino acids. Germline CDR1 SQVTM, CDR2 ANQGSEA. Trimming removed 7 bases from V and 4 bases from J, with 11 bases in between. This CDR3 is CSASGENQPQHF. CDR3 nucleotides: TGCAGCGCCTCAGGGGAGAATCAGCCCCAGCATTTT.

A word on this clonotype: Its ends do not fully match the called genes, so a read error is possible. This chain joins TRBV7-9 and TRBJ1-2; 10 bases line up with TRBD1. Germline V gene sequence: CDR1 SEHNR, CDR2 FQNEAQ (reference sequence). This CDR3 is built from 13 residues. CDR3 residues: CAGSPTGGKGYTF. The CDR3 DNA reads TGTGCCGGCAGCCCGACAGGGGGCAAAGGCTACACCTTC.

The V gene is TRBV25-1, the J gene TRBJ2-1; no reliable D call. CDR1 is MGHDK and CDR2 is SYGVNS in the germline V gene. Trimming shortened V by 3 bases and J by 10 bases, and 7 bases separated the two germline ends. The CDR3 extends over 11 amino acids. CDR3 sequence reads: CASSDVGEQFF. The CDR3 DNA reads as TGTGCCAGCAGTGACGTAGGGGAGCAGTTCTTC.

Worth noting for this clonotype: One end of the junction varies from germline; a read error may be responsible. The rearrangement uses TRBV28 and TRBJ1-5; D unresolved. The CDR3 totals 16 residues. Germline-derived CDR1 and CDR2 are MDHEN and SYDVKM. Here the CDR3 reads CASSFPRQYSNQPRHF. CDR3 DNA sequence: TGTGCCAGCAGTTTCCCCAGACAATATAGCAATCAGCCCCGGCATTTT.

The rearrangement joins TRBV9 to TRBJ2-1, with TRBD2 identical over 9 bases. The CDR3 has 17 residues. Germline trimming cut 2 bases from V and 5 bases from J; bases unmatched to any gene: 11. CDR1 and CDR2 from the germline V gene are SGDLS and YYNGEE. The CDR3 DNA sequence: TGTGCCAGCAGCGTCCTAGCGGGGCGCCGTGTTCACAATGAGCAGTTCTTC. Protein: CASSVLAGRRVHNEQFF.

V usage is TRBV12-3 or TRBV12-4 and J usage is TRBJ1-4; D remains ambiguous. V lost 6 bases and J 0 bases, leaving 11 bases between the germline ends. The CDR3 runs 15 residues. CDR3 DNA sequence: TGTGCCAGCAGCCGCCTGACCGCAACTAATGAAAAACTGTTTTTT. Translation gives CASSRLTATNEKLFF.

CDR3 nucleotide sequence: TGTGCCAGCAGTTCCGCCCGACTAGCGGGGCTTGGGACCCAGTACTTC. Its protein product is CASSSARLAGLGTQYF. The chain carries TRBV28 and TRBJ2-7; 11 nucleotides align to TRBD2. The DNA end favors TRBJ2-5, so the J call may be wrong. Germline-derived CDR1 and CDR2 are MDHEN and SYDVKM. The CDR3 runs 16 residues.

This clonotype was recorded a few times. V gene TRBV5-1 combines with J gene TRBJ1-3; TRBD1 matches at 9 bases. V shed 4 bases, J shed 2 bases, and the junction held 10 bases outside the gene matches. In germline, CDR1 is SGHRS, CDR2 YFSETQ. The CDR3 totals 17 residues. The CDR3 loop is CASSGGTGSNTGNTIYF. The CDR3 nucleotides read TGCGCCAGCAGCGGGGGGACAGGGAGCAACACTGGAAACACCATATATTTT.

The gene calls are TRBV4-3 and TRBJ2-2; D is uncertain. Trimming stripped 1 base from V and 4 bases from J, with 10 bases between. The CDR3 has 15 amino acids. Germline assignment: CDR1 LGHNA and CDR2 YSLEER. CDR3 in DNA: TGCGCCAGCAGCCAAGGTTTCAAACGCACCGGGGAGCTGTTTTTT. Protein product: CASSQGFKRTGELFF.

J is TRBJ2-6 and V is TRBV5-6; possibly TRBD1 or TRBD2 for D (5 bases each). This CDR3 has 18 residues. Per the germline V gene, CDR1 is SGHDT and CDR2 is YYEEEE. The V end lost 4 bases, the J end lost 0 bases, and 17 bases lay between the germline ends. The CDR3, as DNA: TGTGCCAGCAGCGGAGCCGCCGGGACGGACTCTGGGGCCAACGTCCTGACTTTC. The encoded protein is CASSGAAGTDSGANVLTF.

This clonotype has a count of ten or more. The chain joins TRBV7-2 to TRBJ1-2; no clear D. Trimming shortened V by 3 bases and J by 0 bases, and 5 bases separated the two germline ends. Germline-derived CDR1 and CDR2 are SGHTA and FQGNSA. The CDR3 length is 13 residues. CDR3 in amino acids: CASSFSPNYGYTF. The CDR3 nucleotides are TGTGCCAGCAGCTTCTCACCTAACTATGGCTACACCTTC.

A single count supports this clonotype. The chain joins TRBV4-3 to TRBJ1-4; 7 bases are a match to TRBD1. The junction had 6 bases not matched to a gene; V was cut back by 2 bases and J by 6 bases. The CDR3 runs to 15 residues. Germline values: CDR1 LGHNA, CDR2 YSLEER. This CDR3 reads CASSQRTGVDEKLFF. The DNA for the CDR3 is TGCGCCAGCAGCCAACGGACAGGCGTGGATGAAAAACTGTTTTTT.

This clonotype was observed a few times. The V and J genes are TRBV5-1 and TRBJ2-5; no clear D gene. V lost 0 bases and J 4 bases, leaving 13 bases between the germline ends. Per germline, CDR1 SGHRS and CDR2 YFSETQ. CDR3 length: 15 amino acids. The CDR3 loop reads CASSLASTSRETQYF. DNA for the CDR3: TGCGCCAGCAGCTTGGCGTCGACCTCCCGAGAGACCCAGTACTTC.